The sequence of this T cell receptor beta chain was determined in a study of blood T cell repertoires in COVID-19 (TCRdb year 2020). The study in broad terms: Samples covering the acute and convalescent phases of COVID-19 were provided by collaborators in the United States, Italy and Spain. The prospective study material was composed of cDNA or gDNA derived from T cells, B-cell-depleted T cells, or PBMCs. Where available, HLA class I and class II types were obtained from metadata supplied by the sample provider rather than from assay-based typing. The samples were drawn from the first 160 participants of the ongoing ImmuneRACE study and from 1,254 subjects provided by 6 global collaborators. The repertoires were made available in a free public database intended to serve as a resource for research on the immune response to SARS-CoV-2. Sample metadata almost always included a de-identified subject ID, COVID-19 status, age in years and sex. Subjects who had been exposed to COVID-19, were actively infected with it, or had recovered from it provided the deeply sampled blood TCRbeta repertoires that made up the dataset.

Each collaborating institution followed its own protocols to collect whole blood in K2EDTA tubes. For TCRbeta analysis, collaborators shipped samples as frozen whole blood, isolated PBMCs, or DNA extracted from either of those sample types. TCRbeta CDR3 regions were amplified from genomic DNA using the immunoSEQ Assay, a bias-controlled multiplex PCR. From the authors' description of their analysis: Nucleated cell counts per sample were estimated from amplification of reference gene primers within the assay. To quantify the absolute abundance of each unique TCRbeta CDR3 rearrangement, sequence reads were collapsed and filtered. Productive Simpson clonality was computed per sample as the square root of Simpson's diversity index over productive rearrangements. Entries here come from immuneACCESS through TCRdb and include only in-frame sequences with V and J called. Some clones fail to appear in such tables; in the studies checked, an unresolved V gene covers under half of the shortfall, and the cause of the remainder is unknown. That table furnishes V, J and clone size, whereas the DNA furnished D and trimming. In this sample the table shows around 700,000 clones, around 89% of which occur a single time. Over 0.2% of the sample is held by the ten biggest clonotypes.

CDR1 and CDR2 were assigned from the germline V gene (reference sequence) as LNHNV and YYDKDF. The trim is 0 bases for V and 4 bases for J, with a gap of 10 bases between the germline ends. The CDR3 goes from the cysteine to the phenylalanine over 15 residues. The read is trimmed to its CDR3 DNA, 45 bases read in frame from base 1. This clone was counted between two and nine times. It lacks a known antigen. Per-base quality was not reported, and no clone a single base away is much larger than it. The sample contains more than one DNA sequence encoding this CDR3. Summary of the overall study and its limitations: The quantity of clinical and demographic metadata differed by source and by participant and was supplied without curation.

This TCR came from a woman aged 18-29 years with acute or convalescent COVID-19. The V gene is TRBV15 and the J gene is TRBJ1-3; a tentative D match to TRBD1 spans 6 bases. Material: peripheral blood. The CDR3 protein: CATSRETGAGNTIYF. Read as DNA, the sequence is TGTGCCACCAGCAGAGAGACAGGCGCCGGAAACACCATATATTTT.